The 3 T cell receptor beta chains listed next were all sequenced from one sample in a study of response to subunit inactivated influenza vaccine. Each CDR3 protein is one row after TCRdb ran MiXCR on the RT-PCR reads. Of roughly 700,000 distinct CDR3 sequences in the sample, roughly 14% were seen once. The sample in question was PBMCs from blood, obtained 14 days before vaccination. The receptors stem from a man aged 50 or older who received an inactivated influenza vaccine.

Ten or more counts support this clonotype. The rearrangement uses TRBV20-1 and TRBJ2-3, with D unclear. Trimming took 6 bases from V and 4 from J, leaving 14 bases between them. From germline, CDR1 is DFQATT and CDR2 SNEGSKA (reference sequence). The length of the CDR3 is 13 residues. Written as DNA, the CDR3 is TGCAGTGCCCACAGTTCACTCTCAGATACGCAGTATTTT. Translated, it gives CSAHSSLSDTQYF.

The chain couples TRBV24-1 to TRBJ2-1; D gene ambiguous. In germline, CDR1 is KGHDR, CDR2 SFDVKD. The CDR3 has 11 residues. V was shortened by 3 bases and J by 7 bases, with 3 bases between the two germline ends. CDR3 DNA: TGTGCCACCAGTGATGGAAATGAGCAGTTCTTC. Its translation is CATSDGNEQFF.

CDR3 region: CASNPRAGTGDQPQHF. Written as DNA, the CDR3 is TGCGCCAGCAACCCTCGAGCCGGGACAGGGGATCAGCCCCAGCATTTT. The gene calls are TRBV4-1 and TRBJ1-5, with 10 bases matching TRBD1. This CDR3 region has 16 residues. Per the germline V gene, CDR1 is MGHRA and CDR2 is YSYEKL. V gave up 7 bases and J gave up 5 bases; unmatched junction bases: 11.